The 3 T cell receptor beta chains listed next were all sequenced from one sample in a study of blood T cell repertoires in COVID-19. Data came from immunoSEQ multiplex PCR; TCRdb stores just in-frame clones and leaves some out. This sample has a few hundred thousand clones, with around 86% found just once. What was sequenced was peripheral blood. The source of these receptors is a woman in her 40s who had recovered from COVID-19.

The V and J genes are TRBV6-5 and TRBJ1-4; 8 positions agree with TRBD1. J was trimmed by 6 bases and V by 4 bases; bases with no gene match: 7. Germline V gene lookup returns CDR1 MNHEY and CDR2 SVGAGI. The CDR3 runs to 15 residues. The CDR3 reads CASSSPDRVDEKLFF. CDR3 DNA sequence: TGTGCCAGCAGTTCACCGGACAGGGTCGATGAAAAACTGTTTTTT.

The chain employs TRBV27 and TRBJ1-4, with TRBD1 matching 8 bases. The CDR3 contains 18 residues. The V and J ends lost 7 bases and 4 bases, in that order; junction bases with no gene match: 17. Germline values: CDR1 MNHEY, CDR2 SMNVEV (reference sequence). The CDR3 loop is CASKTLSGRGPDNEKLFF. The CDR3 bases are TGTGCCAGCAAAACCCTCTCTGGCAGGGGGCCTGATAATGAAAAACTGTTTTTT. Full variable domain (outside the CDR3, taken from reference TRBV27 and TRBJ1-4): EAQVTQNPRYLITVTGKKLTVTCSQNMNHEYMSWYRQDPGLGLRQIYYSMNVEVTDKGDVPEGYKVSRKEKRNFPLILESPSPNQTSLYFCASKTLSGRGPDNEKLFFGSGTQLSVL.

This sequence joins TRBV27 and TRBJ2-7; possible D gene TRBD2, 6 bases. V shed 4 bases and J shed 4 bases, with 17 bases lying between them. The CDR3 is 15 amino acids. Germline V lookup: CDR1 MNHEY, CDR2 SMNVEV (reference sequence). CDR3 residues: CASSSLSGEAYEQYF. The DNA for the CDR3 is TGTGCCAGCAGTTCCCTTAGCGGAGAAGCTTACGAGCAGTACTTC.